What follows describes a single TCR beta chain. The sample originates from a study of blood T cell repertoires in COVID-19. Repertoires were generated with immunoSEQ multiplex PCR, while TCRdb's copy carries only in-frame clones and drops some. This table has some 70,000 clones, around 88% appearing once. The CDR3 spans 14 residues. CDR1 and CDR2 (germline): MDHEN, SYDVKM. The V end was cut by 3 bases, the J end by 4 bases, with 9 bases between. The chain recombines TRBV28 with TRBJ1-4, with TRBD1 as a possible D gene (6 bases). The receptor was isolated from a man aged 40-55 years with COVID-19, enrolled during active disease. Sequenced input: peripheral blood. The CDR3 spells CASSFGQINEKLFF. CDR3 DNA sequence: TGTGCCAGCAGTTTTGGACAGATTAATGAAAAACTGTTTTTT.